The 27 T cell receptor beta chains below come from one sample, sequenced in a study of blood T cell repertoires in COVID-19 (dated by TCRdb to the early 2020s). Library preparation was by the immunoSEQ multiplex PCR assay. TCRdb limited this immuneACCESS table to in-frame rearrangements with V and J called. A share of clones is missing; checked studies link under half to unresolved V genes, and the rest is unexplained. Here the sample has 300,000 to 400,000 clones; over 80% occur a single time. The top ten constitute roughly 6.3% of the sample. Sample: peripheral blood. The receptors derive from a woman aged 45-60 years with COVID-19, enrolled during active disease.

The chain employs TRBV30 and TRBJ2-7; 8 nucleotides match TRBD1. CDR1 and CDR2 (germline): GTSNPN, SVGIG (reference sequence). Trimming at V came to 0 bases and at J to 3 bases, leaving 4 bases not matched to a gene. The CDR3 has 14 amino acids. The DNA for the CDR3 is TGTGCCTGGAGTGTAGGACAGGGACTCTACGAGCAGTACTTC. This sequence encodes CAWSVGQGLYEQYF.

This clone showed up just once. J is TRBJ2-2 and V is TRBV4-2; 11 nucleotides line up with TRBD2. CDR1 and CDR2 from the germline V gene are LGHNA and YNFKEQ. The V segment lost 0 bases and the J segment 2 bases; nucleotides outside the gene matches: 5. The CDR3 is 18 residues long. CDR3 sequence: CASSQDSLAGANTGELFF. The CDR3 DNA sequence: TGTGCCAGCAGCCAAGACTCACTAGCGGGAGCCAACACCGGGGAGCTGTTTTTT.

The V and J genes are TRBV24-1 and TRBJ2-1, with 11 bases identical to TRBD2. Germline-derived CDR1 and CDR2 are KGHDR and SFDVKD. V shed 1 base and J 7 bases; nucleotides not matched to a gene: 5. The CDR3 length is 16 residues. The CDR3 is CATSDFLLAGVNEQFF. CDR3 DNA: TGTGCCACCAGTGATTTCCTACTAGCGGGAGTAAATGAGCAGTTCTTC.

This chain uses TRBV11-3 with TRBJ2-7, with 12 bases fitting TRBD2. In germline, CDR1 is SGHNT, CDR2 YENEEA. J gave up 4 bases and V 5 bases, and 6 bases lay outside the gene matches. CDR3 length equals 15 residues. CDR3 in amino acids: CASSPRTSGTYEQYF. CDR3 coding DNA: TGTGCCAGCAGCCCAAGGACTAGCGGGACTTACGAGCAGTACTTC.

CDR3 sequence: CASSLDPMKAGASYNEQFF. CDR3 nucleotide sequence: TGTGCCAGCAGCTTAGATCCAATGAAAGCGGGAGCATCCTACAATGAGCAGTTCTTC. The V call is TRBV11-2, the J call TRBJ2-1; 8 nucleotides match TRBD2. There are 19 residues in the CDR3. Germline V CDR1 and CDR2: SGHAT, FQNNGV. J lost 1 base, V lost 0 bases, and 11 bases had no gene match.

This clone was counted a single time. The J gene is TRBJ2-2, the V gene TRBV24-1; TRBD2 is a possible D gene (6 bases). The CDR3 has 17 amino acids. Per germline, CDR1 KGHDR and CDR2 SFDVKD. V lost 4 bases and J 5 bases, leaving 19 bases between the germline ends. The CDR3 region is CATSENSPGLQTGELFF. The CDR3 coding sequence is TGTGCCACCAGTGAAAATTCTCCGGGACTTCAAACCGGGGAGCTGTTTTTT.

The chain links TRBV15 to TRBJ2-5; maybe TRBD2 (5 bases). Germline CDR1 reads LNHNV; CDR2 reads YYDKDF (reference sequence). Trimming took 0 bases from V and 3 from J, leaving 8 bases between them. The CDR3 is 14 amino acids. CDR3 residues: CATSRDLGEETQYF. CDR3 nucleotides: TGTGCCACCAGCAGAGATTTGGGAGAAGAGACCCAGTACTTC.

The chain links TRBV30 to TRBJ1-5; D unclear. The CDR3 has 12 amino acids. Germline V lookup: CDR1 GTSNPN, CDR2 SVGIG (reference sequence). V lost 5 bases to trimming and J lost 4 bases, with 9 bases between them. The CDR3 DNA is TGTGCCTGGGCATTCGGTAATCAGCCCCAGCATTTT. Its translation: CAWAFGNQPQHF.

The V and J genes are TRBV5-1 and TRBJ2-6; D call uncertain. From germline, CDR1 is SGHRS and CDR2 YFSETQ. V lost 2 bases to trimming and J lost 4 bases, with 4 bases between them. This CDR3 region has 13 residues. CDR3 sequence reads: CASSFEGANVLTF. The CDR3 nucleotides read TGCGCCAGCAGCTTTGAGGGGGCCAACGTCCTGACTTTC.

The CDR3 nucleotides are TGTGCCAGCAGCTTACTAGCGGGAGGTGCCGCAGATACGCAGTATTTT. This translates into CASSLLAGGAADTQYF. The rearrangement uses TRBV7-2 and TRBJ2-3; TRBD2 aligns across 11 bases. The CDR3 loop spans 16 amino acids. Germline V lookup: CDR1 SGHTA, CDR2 FQGNSA. Losses at the gene ends were 2 bases for V and 4 bases for J; bases not matched to a gene: 5. The full variable domain, its missing parts supplied by reference TRBV7-2 and TRBJ2-3, is GAGVSQSPSNKVTEKGKDVELRCDPISGHTALYWYRQSLGQGLEFLIYFQGNSAPDKSGLPSDRFSAERTGGSVSTLTIQRTQQEDSAVYLCASSLLAGGAADTQYFGPGTRLTVL.

The chain couples TRBV9 to TRBJ1-4; D may be TRBD1 (5 bases). The germline V gene encodes CDR1 SGDLS and CDR2 YYNGEE. V was cut by 0 bases and J by 8 bases, with 14 bases left in between. The CDR3 runs to 15 residues. This CDR3 reads CASSVAGRDGEKLFF. The CDR3 region has the DNA TGTGCCAGCAGCGTAGCCGGCAGGGATGGAGAAAAACTGTTTTTT.

The chain employs TRBV19 and TRBJ1-3; D unclear. V lost 4 bases and J 0 bases, leaving 19 bases between the germline ends. Germline V gene data show CDR1 as LNHDA and CDR2 as SQIVND (reference sequence). The CDR3 loop spans 18 amino acids. CDR3 sequence: CASSTYSILTLSGNTIYF. The CDR3 DNA reads as TGTGCCAGTAGTACGTATTCTATTCTCACCCTCTCTGGAAACACCATATATTTT.

This clone has just a few counts. The V gene is TRBV6-5, the J gene TRBJ2-4, with TRBD2 matching over 10 bases. CDR1 and CDR2 from the germline V gene are MNHEY and SVGAGI. The V segment lost 2 bases and the J segment 8 bases; nucleotides outside the gene matches: 6. The CDR3 is 15 amino acids. CDR3 loop: CASSYSGRAADIQYF. In nucleotides, the CDR3 is TGTGCCAGCAGTTACAGCGGGAGGGCCGCGGACATTCAGTACTTC.

The chain has TRBV24-1 and TRBJ2-5; perhaps TRBD1 as D (6 bases). The CDR3 loop spans 15 amino acids. Germline CDR1 KGHDR, CDR2 SFDVKD. Trimming pared 5 bases from V and 6 bases from J, leaving 18 bases between. CDR3 sequence reads: CATSAQKDSLKTQYF. In DNA form, the CDR3 reads TGTGCCACCAGTGCCCAGAAGGACAGTCTAAAGACCCAGTACTTC.

The chain combines TRBV14 with TRBJ2-1, with TRBD2 matching 13 bases. CDR3 size: 17 residues. The V segment lost 5 bases and the J segment 4 bases; nucleotides outside the gene matches: 8. The germline V gene encodes CDR1 SGHDN and CDR2 FVKESK. The CDR3 protein is CASSRPGLAGPYNEQFF. The CDR3 nucleotides read TGTGCCAGCAGCAGACCGGGACTAGCGGGACCTTACAATGAGCAGTTCTTC.

The chain carries TRBV11-3 and TRBJ2-7; tentative D call: TRBD1 (5 bases). The CDR3 is 13 residues long. V lost 2 bases and J lost 5, with 10 bases in between. CDR1 and CDR2 (germline): SGHNT, YENEEA. Here the CDR3 reads CASSLQGTHEQYF. CDR3 DNA sequence: TGTGCCAGCAGCTTACAGGGCACCCACGAGCAGTACTTC.

This chain joins TRBV9 and TRBJ2-3; TRBD1 matches at 8 bases. Germline V gene data show CDR1 as SGDLS and CDR2 as YYNGEE. J was trimmed by 0 bases and V by 4 bases; bases with no gene match: 7. The CDR3 spans 16 residues. The CDR3 is CASSPRQGLSTDTQYF. DNA of the CDR3: TGTGCCAGCAGCCCGCGACAGGGGTTGAGCACAGATACGCAGTATTTT.

The rearrangement joins TRBV27 to TRBJ2-2, with TRBD2 matching over 7 bases. The germline gives CDR1 MNHEY, CDR2 SMNVEV (reference sequence). V was clipped by 8 bases and J by 5 bases; unmatched bases: 11. The CDR3 consists of 15 residues. The CDR3 bases are TGTGCCAGCGTATCCTTCCGGGGGGTGACCGGGGAGCTGTTTTTT. Protein product: CASVSFRGVTGELFF.

This chain links TRBV11-2 with TRBJ2-3; 13 nucleotides match TRBD2. Germline V gene lookup returns CDR1 SGHAT and CDR2 FQNNGV. This CDR3 is built from 16 residues. Losses at the gene ends were 5 bases for V and 4 bases for J; bases not matched to a gene: 6. This CDR3 is CASSPGLAGDADTQYF. The CDR3 nucleotides read TGTGCCAGCAGCCCAGGACTAGCGGGAGACGCAGATACGCAGTATTTT.

V usage is TRBV6-5 and J usage is TRBJ1-1, with 8 positions matching TRBD1. Trimming cost V 8 bases and J 1 base; bases outside gene matches: 3. CDR1 and CDR2 from the germline V gene are MNHEY and SVGAGI. The CDR3 length is 13 residues. The CDR3 here is CASGDRQNTEAFF. As DNA, the CDR3 is TGTGCCAGCGGGGACAGGCAGAACACTGAAGCTTTCTTT.

This clone turned up a few times. This sequence joins TRBV6-1 and TRBJ1-5; D not certain. CDR1 MNHNS and CDR2 SASEGT come from the germline V gene. CDR3 length equals 18 residues. V was cut by 1 base and J by 1 base, with 17 bases left in between. DNA of the CDR3: TGTGCCAGCAGTGAAGTTAATAGGCTGGGGAGGAGCAATCAGCCCCAGCATTTT. Protein product: CASSEVNRLGRSNQPQHF.

This clone has more than one count but fewer than ten. The chain couples TRBV30 to TRBJ1-1; unclear D gene. The CDR3 is made up of 12 amino acids. The V and J ends lost 4 bases and 1 base respectively, with 7 bases between them. Germline CDR1 is GTSNPN and CDR2 is SVGIG (reference sequence). The CDR3 loop is CAWKTENTEAFF. The CDR3 bases are TGTGCCTGGAAGACTGAGAACACTGAAGCTTTCTTT.

This clone was picked up a small number of times. The chain's CDR3 is CASSSSGTGLYEQYF. Written as DNA, the CDR3 is TGCGCCAGCAGCTCCTCCGGGACAGGGTTGTACGAGCAGTACTTC. The chain employs TRBV5-1 and TRBJ2-7, with TRBD1 matching over 9 bases. J gave up 4 bases and V 3 bases, and 8 bases lay outside the gene matches. The CDR3 runs 15 residues. Germline CDR1 SGHRS, CDR2 YFSETQ.

This clone was seen a handful of times. The V and J genes are TRBV5-1 and TRBJ2-2; 11 bases are shared with TRBD1. Germline values: CDR1 SGHRS, CDR2 YFSETQ. V lost 3 bases and J lost 4; bases outside the gene matches: 5. The CDR3 consists of 16 residues. CDR3: CASSWTGGAGTGELFF. CDR3 DNA: TGCGCCAGCAGCTGGACAGGGGGCGCGGGCACCGGGGAGCTGTTTTTT.

The chain couples TRBV14 to TRBJ2-1; TRBD2 agrees at 10 bases. V trimming: 5 bases; J trimming: 6 bases; junction bases outside the gene matches: 7. The CDR3 is 15 amino acids. The V gene's germline CDR1 is SGHDN and CDR2 FVKESK. The CDR3 loop is CASSTLAGVFNEQFF. The DNA for the CDR3 is TGTGCCAGCAGCACGCTAGCGGGGGTCTTCAATGAGCAGTTCTTC.

This chain connects TRBV4-1 to TRBJ2-3, with 8 bases lining up with TRBD2. This CDR3 has 17 amino acids. Germline loops: CDR1 MGHRA, CDR2 YSYEKL. V dropped 4 bases and J dropped 3; count of bases not matched to a gene: 12. Written as DNA, the CDR3 is TGCGCCAGCAGCCCAGCCCTTAGCGGGACGAGGACAGATACGCAGTATTTT. It specifies CASSPALSGTRTDTQYF.

The chain employs TRBV7-9 and TRBJ2-7, with D perhaps matching TRBD1 (5 bases). From germline, CDR1 is SEHNR and CDR2 FQNEAQ (reference sequence). Deletions cut 1 base from V and 3 bases from J, with 16 bases between. The CDR3 has 16 amino acids. The CDR3 DNA reads TGTGCCAGCAGCTTAGACCCCCCCAGAGACAGCTACGAGCAGTACTTC. As protein: CASSLDPPRDSYEQYF.